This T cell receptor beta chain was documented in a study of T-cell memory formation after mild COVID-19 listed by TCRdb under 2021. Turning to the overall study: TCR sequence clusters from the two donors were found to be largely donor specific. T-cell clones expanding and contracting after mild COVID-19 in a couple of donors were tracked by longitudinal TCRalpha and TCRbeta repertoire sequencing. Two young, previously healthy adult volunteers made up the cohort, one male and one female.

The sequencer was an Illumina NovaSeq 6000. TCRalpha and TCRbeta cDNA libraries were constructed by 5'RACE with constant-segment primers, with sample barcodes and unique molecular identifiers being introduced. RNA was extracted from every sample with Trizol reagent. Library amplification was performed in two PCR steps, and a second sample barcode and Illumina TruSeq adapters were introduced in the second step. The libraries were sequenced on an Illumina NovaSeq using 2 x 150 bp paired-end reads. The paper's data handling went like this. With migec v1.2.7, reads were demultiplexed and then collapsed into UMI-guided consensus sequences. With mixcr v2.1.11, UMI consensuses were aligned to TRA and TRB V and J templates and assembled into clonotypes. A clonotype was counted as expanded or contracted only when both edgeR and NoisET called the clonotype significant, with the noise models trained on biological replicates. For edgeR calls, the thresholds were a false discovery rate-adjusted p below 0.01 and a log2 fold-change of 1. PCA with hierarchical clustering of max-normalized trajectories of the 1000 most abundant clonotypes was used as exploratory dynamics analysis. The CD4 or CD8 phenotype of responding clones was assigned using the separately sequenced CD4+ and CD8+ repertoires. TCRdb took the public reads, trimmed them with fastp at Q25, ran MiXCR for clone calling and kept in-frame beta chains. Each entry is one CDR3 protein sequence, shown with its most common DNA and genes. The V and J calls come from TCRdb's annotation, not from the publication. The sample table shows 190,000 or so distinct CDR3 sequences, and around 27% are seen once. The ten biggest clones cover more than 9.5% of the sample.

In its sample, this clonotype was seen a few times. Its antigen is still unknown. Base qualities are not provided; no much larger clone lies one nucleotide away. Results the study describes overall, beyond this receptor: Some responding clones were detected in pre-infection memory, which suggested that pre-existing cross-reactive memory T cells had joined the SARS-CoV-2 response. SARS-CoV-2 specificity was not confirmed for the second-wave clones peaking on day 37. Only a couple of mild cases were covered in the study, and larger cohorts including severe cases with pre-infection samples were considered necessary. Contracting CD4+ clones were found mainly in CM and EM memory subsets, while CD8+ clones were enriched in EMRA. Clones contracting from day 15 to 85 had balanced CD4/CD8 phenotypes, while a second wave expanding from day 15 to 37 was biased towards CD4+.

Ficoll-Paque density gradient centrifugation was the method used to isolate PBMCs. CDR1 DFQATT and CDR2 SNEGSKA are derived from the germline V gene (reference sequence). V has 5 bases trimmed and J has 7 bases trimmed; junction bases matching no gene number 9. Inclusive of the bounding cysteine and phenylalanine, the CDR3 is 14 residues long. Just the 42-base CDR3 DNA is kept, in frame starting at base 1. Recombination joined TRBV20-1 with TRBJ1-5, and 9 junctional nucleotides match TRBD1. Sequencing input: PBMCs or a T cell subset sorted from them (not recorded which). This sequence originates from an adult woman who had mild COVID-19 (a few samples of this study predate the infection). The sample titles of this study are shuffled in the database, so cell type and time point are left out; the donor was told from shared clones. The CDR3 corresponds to CSARRTGVGQPQHF. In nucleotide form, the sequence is TGCAGTGCTCGCCGGACAGGGGTCGGGCAGCCCCAGCATTTT.